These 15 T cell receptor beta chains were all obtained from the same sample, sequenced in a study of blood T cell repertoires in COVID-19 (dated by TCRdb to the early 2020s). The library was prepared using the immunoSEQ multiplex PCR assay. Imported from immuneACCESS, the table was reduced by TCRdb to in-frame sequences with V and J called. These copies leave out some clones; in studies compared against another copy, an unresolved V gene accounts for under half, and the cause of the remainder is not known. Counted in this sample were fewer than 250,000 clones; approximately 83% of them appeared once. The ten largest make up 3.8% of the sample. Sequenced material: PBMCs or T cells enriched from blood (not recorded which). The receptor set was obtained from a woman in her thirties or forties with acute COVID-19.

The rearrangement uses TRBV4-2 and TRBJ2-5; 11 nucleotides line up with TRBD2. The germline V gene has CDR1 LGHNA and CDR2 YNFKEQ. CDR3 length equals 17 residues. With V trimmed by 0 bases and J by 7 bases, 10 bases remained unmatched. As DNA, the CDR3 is TGTGCCAGCAGCCAAGATACTACGGGACTAGCGGTCATGACCCAGTACTTC. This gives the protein CASSQDTTGLAVMTQYF.

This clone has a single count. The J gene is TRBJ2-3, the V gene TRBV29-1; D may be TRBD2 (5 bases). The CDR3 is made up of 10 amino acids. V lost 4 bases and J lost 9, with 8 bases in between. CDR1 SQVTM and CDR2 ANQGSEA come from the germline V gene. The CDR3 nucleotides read TGCAGCGTTGGGAGGCAGACGCAGTATTTT. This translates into CSVGRQTQYF.

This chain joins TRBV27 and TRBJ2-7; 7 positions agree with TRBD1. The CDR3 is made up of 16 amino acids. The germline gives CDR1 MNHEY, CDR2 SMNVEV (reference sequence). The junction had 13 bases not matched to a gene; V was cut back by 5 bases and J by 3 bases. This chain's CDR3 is CASSPGTAGPLYEQYF. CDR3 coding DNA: TGTGCCAGCAGTCCGGGGACAGCCGGGCCTCTCTACGAGCAGTACTTC.

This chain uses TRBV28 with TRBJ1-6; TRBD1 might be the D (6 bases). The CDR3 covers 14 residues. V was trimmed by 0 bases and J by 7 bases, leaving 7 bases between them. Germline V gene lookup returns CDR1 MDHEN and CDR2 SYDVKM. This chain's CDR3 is CASSLWGANSPLHF. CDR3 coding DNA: TGTGCCAGCAGTTTATGGGGGGCCAATTCACCCCTCCACTTT.

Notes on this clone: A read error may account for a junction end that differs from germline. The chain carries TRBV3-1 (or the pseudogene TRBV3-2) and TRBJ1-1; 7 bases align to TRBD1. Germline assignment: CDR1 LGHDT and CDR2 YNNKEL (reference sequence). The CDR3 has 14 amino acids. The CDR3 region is CASIQGGGGGEAFF. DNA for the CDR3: TGTGCCAGCATCCAAGGAGGGGGCGGTGGTGAAGCTTTCTTT.

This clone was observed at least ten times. The CDR3 DNA follows: TGCGCCAGCAGTGAGGGACAGGGGCGAGGATCACCCCTCCACTTT. Its protein is CASSEGQGRGSPLHF. The rearrangement links TRBV10-2 to TRBJ1-6, with 9 bases matching TRBD1. Trimming removed 2 bases from V and 10 bases from J; junction bases left unmatched: 6. This CDR3 region has 15 residues. Germline V gene sequence: CDR1 WSHSY, CDR2 SAAADI.

CDR3 nucleotide sequence: TGTGCCAGCAGCTTATACGGGAGTGGTAGGGCAGATACGCAGTATTTT. This encodes CASSLYGSGRADTQYF. The V gene is TRBV7-6, the J gene TRBJ2-3; tentatively, D is TRBD2 (6 bases). The CDR3 runs 16 residues. Per germline, CDR1 SGHVS and CDR2 FNYEAQ. V shed 2 bases and J shed 4 bases, with 16 bases lying between them. Filled out from reference TRBV7-6 and TRBJ2-3, the complete variable domain reads GAGVSQSPRYKVTKRGQDVALRCDPISGHVSLYWYRQALGQGPEFLTYFNYEAQQDKSGLPNDRFSAERPEGSISTLTIQRTEQRDSAMYRCASSLYGSGRADTQYFGPGTRLTVL.

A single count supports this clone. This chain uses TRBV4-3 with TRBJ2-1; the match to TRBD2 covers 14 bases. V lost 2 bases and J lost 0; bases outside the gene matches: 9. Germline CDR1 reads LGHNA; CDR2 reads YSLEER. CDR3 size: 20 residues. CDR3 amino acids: CASSQIGLAGGRSSYNEQFF. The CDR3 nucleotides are TGCGCCAGCAGCCAAATCGGACTAGCGGGAGGCCGAAGCTCCTACAATGAGCAGTTCTTC.

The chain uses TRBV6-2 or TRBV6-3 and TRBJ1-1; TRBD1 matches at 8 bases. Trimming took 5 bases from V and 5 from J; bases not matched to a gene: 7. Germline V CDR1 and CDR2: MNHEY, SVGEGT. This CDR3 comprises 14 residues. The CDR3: CASSRTGRETEAFF. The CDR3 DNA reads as TGTGCCAGCAGTAGGACAGGGAGGGAGACTGAAGCTTTCTTT.

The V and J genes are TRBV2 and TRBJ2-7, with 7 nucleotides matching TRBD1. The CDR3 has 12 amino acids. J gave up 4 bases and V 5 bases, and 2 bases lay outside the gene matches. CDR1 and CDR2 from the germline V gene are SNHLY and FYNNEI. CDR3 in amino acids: CASSSQGYEQYF. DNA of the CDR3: TGTGCCAGCAGTTCACAGGGGTACGAGCAGTACTTC.

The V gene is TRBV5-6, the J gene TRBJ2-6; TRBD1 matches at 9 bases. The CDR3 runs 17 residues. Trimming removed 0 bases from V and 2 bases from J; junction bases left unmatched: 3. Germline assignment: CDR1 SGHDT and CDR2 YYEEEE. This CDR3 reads CASSLGGQGAGANVLTF. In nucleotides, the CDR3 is TGTGCCAGCAGCTTGGGGGGACAGGGCGCTGGGGCCAACGTCCTGACTTTC.

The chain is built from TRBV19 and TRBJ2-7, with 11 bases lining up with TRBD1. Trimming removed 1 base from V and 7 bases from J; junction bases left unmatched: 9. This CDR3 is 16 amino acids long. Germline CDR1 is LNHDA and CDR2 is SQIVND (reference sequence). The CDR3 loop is CASSIGGTGGLREQYF. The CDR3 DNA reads TGTGCCAGTAGTATAGGCGGGACAGGGGGATTACGGGAGCAGTACTTC.

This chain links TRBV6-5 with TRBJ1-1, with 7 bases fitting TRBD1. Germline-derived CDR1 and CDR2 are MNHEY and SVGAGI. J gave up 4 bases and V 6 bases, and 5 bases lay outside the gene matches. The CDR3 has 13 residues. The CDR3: CASSPQGSTEAFF. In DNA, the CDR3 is TGTGCCAGCAGCCCACAGGGGTCCACTGAAGCTTTCTTT.

DNA of the CDR3: TGTGCCAGCTCACGGGAGGACATGAGTGAGCAGTTCTTC. This gives the protein CASSREDMSEQFF. V is TRBV18 and J is TRBJ2-1; a weak D match, TRBD2 (6 bases). Trimming removed 4 bases at V and 9 bases at J, with 13 bases between. The CDR3 is made up of 13 amino acids. Germline lookup yields CDR1 KGHSH and CDR2 LQKENI.

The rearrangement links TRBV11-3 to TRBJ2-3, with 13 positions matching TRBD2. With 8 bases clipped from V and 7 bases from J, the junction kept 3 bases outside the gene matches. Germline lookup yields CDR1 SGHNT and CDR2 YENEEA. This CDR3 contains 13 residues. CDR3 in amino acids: CASSTSGRYTQYF. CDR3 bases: TGTGCCAGCTCGACTAGCGGGAGGTATACGCAGTATTTT.